This entry describes one TCR beta chain. Its target is unknown. Donor samples were obtained from healthy Caucasian individuals from Russia, aged 6 to 90. At least 5.5 micrograms of total RNA were extracted per sample. J lost 0 bases, V lost 5 bases, and 11 bases had no gene match. The germline V gene encodes CDR1 DFQATT and CDR2 SNEGSKA (reference sequence). CDR3 length: 18 residues. Primers used in a second PCR of about 6 to 11 cycles were a sample-barcoded 5' primer and a J-beta primer mix. The template-switch adaptor was a 5' adaptor with 12 random nucleotides. It tagged each cDNA molecule. Each CDR3 protein gets one entry after TCRdb re-called the 5' RACE reads with MiXCR. Among hundreds of thousands of distinct CDR3 sequences listed, 40% to 50% were seen once. This sample was included in a study of blood T cells in healthy people across ages. Findings of the study overall: Age advanced and TCR beta diversity per million T cells fell, roughly linearly.

This sequence originates from an elderly man in good health. The sequencing input was blood. This chain joins TRBV20-1 and TRBJ2-4, with TRBD1 matching 12 bases. The CDR3 coding sequence is TGCAGTGCTCCCCGGGACAGGGGGCGTGGGTCAGCCAAAAACATTCAGTACTTC. Protein product: CSAPRDRGRGSAKNIQYF.